The source of this T cell receptor beta chain is a study of blood T cell repertoires in COVID-19. Turning to the study itself: In each case, the material was cDNA or gDNA derived from T cells, B-cell-depleted T cells, or PBMCs.

The method was immunoSEQ multiplex PCR; TCRdb's version includes in-frame clones alone and lacks a portion of them. In the table there are 110,000 to 150,000 clones, about four fifths of which are singletons. Trimming at V came to 9 bases and at J to 3 bases, leaving 14 bases not matched to a gene. The CDR3 spans 15 residues. Per germline, CDR1 ENHRY and CDR2 SYGVKD. The sequenced sample was peripheral blood. This clonotype was sampled from a human donor in a cohort sampled during active COVID-19. The rearrangement uses TRBV10-3 and TRBJ2-7; 7 bases are shared with TRBD2. CDR3: CAIRKGLAGGYEQYF. The CDR3 DNA reads TGTGCCATTAGAAAGGGATTAGCGGGCGGCTACGAGCAGTACTTC.